This T cell receptor beta chain was observed in a study of OX40 agonist ivuxolimab in advanced cancers. Study-level findings and limits: In CD8+ T cells, expanded clones were on average more numerous than in CD4+. In the 0.1 to 3.0 mg/kg range, CD4+ and CD8+ blood T cells had expanded clonally by week 6.

This clone was picked up one time. Its matching antigen is unknown. Only in-frame clones appear in the TCRdb table, and some are missing; sequencing was by immunoSEQ multiplex PCR. The table lists about 82,000 clones, 91% of them singletons. Per germline, CDR1 MDHEN and CDR2 SYDVKM. The CDR3 length is 19 residues. Trimming removed 6 bases from V and 2 bases from J, with 23 bases in between. The sequence was collected from an adult with an advanced solid tumor such as melanoma, head and neck, liver or kidney cancer. This chain uses TRBV28 with TRBJ2-6, with D perhaps TRBD1 or TRBD2 (5 bases each). The source material was CD4+ or CD8+ T cells sorted from blood, sampled in a trial of the OX40 agonist ivuxolimab. CDR3 sequence reads: CASRPEGFLSYAGANVLTF. The CDR3 bases are TGTGCCAGCAGGCCCGAGGGGTTTTTGTCCTACGCTGGGGCCAACGTCCTGACTTTC. Together with reference TRBV28 and TRBJ2-6, the CDR3 gives the full variable domain: DVKVTQSSRYLVKRTGEKVFLECVQDMDHENMFWYRQDPGLGLRLIYFSYDVKMKEKGDIPEGYSVSREKKERFSLILESASTNQTSMYLCASRPEGFLSYAGANVLTFGAGSRLTVL.